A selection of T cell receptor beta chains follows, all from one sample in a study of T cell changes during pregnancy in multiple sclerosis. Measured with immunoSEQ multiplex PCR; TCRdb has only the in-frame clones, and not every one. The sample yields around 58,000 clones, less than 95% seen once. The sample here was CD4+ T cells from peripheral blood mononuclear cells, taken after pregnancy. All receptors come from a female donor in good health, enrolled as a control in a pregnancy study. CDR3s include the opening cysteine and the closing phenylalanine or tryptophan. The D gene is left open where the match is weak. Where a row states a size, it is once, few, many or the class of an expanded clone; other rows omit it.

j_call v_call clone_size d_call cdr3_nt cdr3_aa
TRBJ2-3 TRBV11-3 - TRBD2 TGTGCCAGCAGCCCTTTGTCGAGCGGGGGAGGCACAGATACGCAGTATTTT CASSPLSSGGGTDTQYF
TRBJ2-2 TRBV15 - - TGTGCCACCAATCTGGGGGGTGAGGGCACCGGGGAGCTGTTTTTT CATNLGGEGTGELFF
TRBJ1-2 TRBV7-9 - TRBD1 TGTGCCAGCAGCTCCGGGACAGCAAATACTAACTATGGCTACACCTTC CASSSGTANTNYGYTF
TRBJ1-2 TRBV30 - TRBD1 TGTGCCTGGAGAAACAGGGGAACCTTTGGCTACACCTTC CAWRNRGTFGYTF
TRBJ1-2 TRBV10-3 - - TGTGCCATCAGTGAGTCCCGAGGGACTAACTATGGCTACACCTTC CAISESRGTNYGYTF
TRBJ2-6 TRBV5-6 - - TGTGCCAGCAGCTTTGTCTTCTCCGGGGCCAACGTCCTGACTTTC CASSFVFSGANVLTF
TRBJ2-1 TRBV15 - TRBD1 TGTGCCACCAGCAGAGCACTCTCACAGGGGGACAATGAGCAGTTCTTC CATSRALSQGDNEQFF
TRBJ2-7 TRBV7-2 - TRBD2 TGTGCCAGCAGCATATCGACTAGCGGGGGGTACGAGCAGTACTTC CASSISTSGGYEQYF
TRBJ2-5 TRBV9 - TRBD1 TGTGCCAGCAGCTTGACCGGGACAGGGAAAGAGACCCAGTACTTC CASSLTGTGKETQYF
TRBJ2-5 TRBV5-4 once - TGTGCCAGCAGCATCCCCGGAACTTACCAGAGGCCCAAAGAGACCCAGTACTTC CASSIPGTYQRPKETQYF
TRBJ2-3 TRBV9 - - TGTGCCAGCAGCGTACCCCAGGGGTCTAGCACAGATACGCAGTATTTT CASSVPQGSSTDTQYF
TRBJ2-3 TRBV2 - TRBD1 TGTGCCAGCAAGGGACAGGGGGCAACAGATACGCAGTATTTT CASKGQGATDTQYF
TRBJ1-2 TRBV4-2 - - TGTGCCAGCAGCCAAGATAAGGGGTATGGCTACACCTTC CASSQDKGYGYTF
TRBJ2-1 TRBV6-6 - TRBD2 TGTGCCAGCAGTTACGGTCTAGCGGGGAAGTTCTTC CASSYGLAGKFF
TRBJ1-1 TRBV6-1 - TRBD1 TGTGCCAGCAGCTTTAGGGGGCCGAACACTGAAGCTTTCTTT CASSFRGPNTEAFF
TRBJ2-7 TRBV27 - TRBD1 TGTGCCAGCAGTTTAGAGGGGGCGTTGGGTGGCGAGCAGTACTTC CASSLEGALGGEQYF
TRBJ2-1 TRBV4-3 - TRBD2 TGCGCCAGCAGCCAAGGCATTACTAGCGGGGGTTCGTACAATGAGCAGTTCTTC CASSQGITSGGSYNEQFF
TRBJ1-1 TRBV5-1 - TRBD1 TGCGCCAGCAGCTTGGAGTCGACAGGGATGACTGAAGCTTTCTTT CASSLESTGMTEAFF
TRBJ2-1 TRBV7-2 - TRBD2 TGTGCCAGCAGCTCTAGATCTAGCGGGGGGCGCCATGAGCAGTTCTTC CASSSRSSGGRHEQFF
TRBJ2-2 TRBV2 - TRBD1 TGTGCCAGCAGGGGGACAGTGTCTAGCGGGGAGCTGTTTTTT CASRGTVSSGELFF
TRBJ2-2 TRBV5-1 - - TGCGCCAGCAGCTGGGGTGGGGACACGACCGGGGAGCTGTTTTTT CASSWGGDTTGELFF
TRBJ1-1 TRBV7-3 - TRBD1 TGTGCCAGCAGCTTAGGACAGGCAAACACTGAAGCTTTCTTT CASSLGQANTEAFF
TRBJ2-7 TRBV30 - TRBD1 TGTGCTTTGGGGCAGGGGGCTGGGGAGCAGTACTTC CALGQGAGEQYF
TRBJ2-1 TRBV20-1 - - TGCAGTTTCCGTACGCCGGGAGAGCAGTTCTTC CSFRTPGEQFF
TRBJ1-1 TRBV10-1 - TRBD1 TGCGCCAGCAGTGAGCAAAACAGGGGGAGGGCTTTCTTT CASSEQNRGRAFF
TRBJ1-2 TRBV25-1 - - TGTGCCAGCCGGGGGGGGACTTATGGCTACACCTTC CASRGGTYGYTF